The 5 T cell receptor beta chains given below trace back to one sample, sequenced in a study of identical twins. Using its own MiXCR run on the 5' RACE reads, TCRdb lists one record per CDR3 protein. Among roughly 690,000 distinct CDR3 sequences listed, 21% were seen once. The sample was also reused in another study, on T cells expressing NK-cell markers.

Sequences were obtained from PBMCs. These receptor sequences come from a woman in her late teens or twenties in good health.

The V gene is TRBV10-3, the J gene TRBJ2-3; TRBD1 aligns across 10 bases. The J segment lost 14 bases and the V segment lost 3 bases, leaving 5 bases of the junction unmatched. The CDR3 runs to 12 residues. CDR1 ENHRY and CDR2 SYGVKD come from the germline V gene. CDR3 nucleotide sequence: TGTGCCATCAGTGACCCGGGACAGGGGTTGTATTTT. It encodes CAISDPGQGLYF.

CDR3 loop: CSVGTTDTQYF. The CDR3 bases are TGCAGCGTTGGGACCACAGATACGCAGTATTTT. The chain links TRBV29-1 to TRBJ2-3; D remains unclear. V was pared by 4 bases and J by 2 bases, with 4 bases between. Looked up from germline, CDR1 is SQVTM and CDR2 is ANQGSEA. The CDR3 has 11 residues.

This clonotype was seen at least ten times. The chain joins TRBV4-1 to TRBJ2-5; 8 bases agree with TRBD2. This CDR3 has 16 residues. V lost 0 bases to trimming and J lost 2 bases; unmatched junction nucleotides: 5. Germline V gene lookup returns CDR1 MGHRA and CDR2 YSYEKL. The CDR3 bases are TGCGCCAGCAGCCAAGAAGGGCTAGCGGGTCAAGAGACCCAGTACTTC. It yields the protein CASSQEGLAGQETQYF.

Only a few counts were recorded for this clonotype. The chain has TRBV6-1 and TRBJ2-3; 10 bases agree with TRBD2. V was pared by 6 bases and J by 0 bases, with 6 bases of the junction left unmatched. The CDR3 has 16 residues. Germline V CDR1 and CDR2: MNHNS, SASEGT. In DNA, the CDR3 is TGTGCCAGCAGGACATTTAGCGGGAGGAGCACAGATACGCAGTATTTT. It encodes CASRTFSGRSTDTQYF.

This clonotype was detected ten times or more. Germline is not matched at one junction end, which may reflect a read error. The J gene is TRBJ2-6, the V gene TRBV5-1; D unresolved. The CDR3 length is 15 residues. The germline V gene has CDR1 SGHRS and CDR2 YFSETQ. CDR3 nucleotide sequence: TGTGCCAGCAGCCTAGTGGGTTCCGGGGCCAACGTCCTGACTTTC. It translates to CASSLVGSGANVLTF.